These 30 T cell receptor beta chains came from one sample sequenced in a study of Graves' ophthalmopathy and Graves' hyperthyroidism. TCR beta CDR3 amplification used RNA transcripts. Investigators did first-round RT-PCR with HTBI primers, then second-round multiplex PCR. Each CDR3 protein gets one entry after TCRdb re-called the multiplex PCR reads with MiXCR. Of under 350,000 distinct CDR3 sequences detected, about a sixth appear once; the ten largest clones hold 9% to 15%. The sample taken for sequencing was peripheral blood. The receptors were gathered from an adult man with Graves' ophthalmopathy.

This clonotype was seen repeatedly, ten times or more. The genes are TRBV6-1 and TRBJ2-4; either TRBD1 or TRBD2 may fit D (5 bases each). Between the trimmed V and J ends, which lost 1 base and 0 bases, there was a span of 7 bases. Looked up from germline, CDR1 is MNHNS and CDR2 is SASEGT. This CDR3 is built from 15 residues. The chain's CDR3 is CASSEGGLAKNIQYF. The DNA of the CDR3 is TGTGCCAGCAGTGAAGGGGGGTTAGCCAAAAACATTCAGTACTTC.

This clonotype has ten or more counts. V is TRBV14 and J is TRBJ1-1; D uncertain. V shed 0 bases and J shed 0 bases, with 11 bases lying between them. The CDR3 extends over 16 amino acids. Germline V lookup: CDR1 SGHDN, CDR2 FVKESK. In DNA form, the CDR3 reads TGTGCCAGCAGCCAAGATCTGGGGAACATGAACACTGAAGCTTTCTTT. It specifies CASSQDLGNMNTEAFF.

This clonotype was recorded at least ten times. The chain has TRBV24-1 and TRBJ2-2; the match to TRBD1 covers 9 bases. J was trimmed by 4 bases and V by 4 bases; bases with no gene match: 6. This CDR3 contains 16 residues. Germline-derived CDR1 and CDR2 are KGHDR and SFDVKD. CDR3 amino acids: CATSDPGQGGTGELFF. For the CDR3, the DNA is TGTGCCACCAGTGACCCGGGACAGGGCGGCACCGGGGAGCTGTTTTTT.

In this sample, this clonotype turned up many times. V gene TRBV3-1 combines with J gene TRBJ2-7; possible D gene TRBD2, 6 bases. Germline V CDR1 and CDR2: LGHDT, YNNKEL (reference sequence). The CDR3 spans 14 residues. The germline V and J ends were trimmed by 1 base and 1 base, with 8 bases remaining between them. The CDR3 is CASSQAGTSYEQYF. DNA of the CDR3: TGTGCCAGCAGCCAAGCCGGGACTTCCTACGAGCAGTACTTC.

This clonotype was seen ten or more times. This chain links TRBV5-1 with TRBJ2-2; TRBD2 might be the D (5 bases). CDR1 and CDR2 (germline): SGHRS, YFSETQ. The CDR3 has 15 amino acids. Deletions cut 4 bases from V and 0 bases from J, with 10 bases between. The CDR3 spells CASSRGWSNTGELFF. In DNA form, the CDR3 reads TGCGCCAGCAGCAGAGGGTGGTCGAACACCGGGGAGCTGTTTTTT.

Here the CDR3 DNA reads TGTGCCAGCAGTTTGACAGAGAGGGGGCCCCAGCATTTT. This sequence encodes CASSLTERGPQHF. The chain recombines TRBV12-3 or TRBV12-4 with TRBJ1-5; D possibly corresponds to TRBD1 (5 bases). This CDR3 is 13 amino acids long. V was trimmed by 3 bases and J by 9 bases, leaving 12 bases between them.

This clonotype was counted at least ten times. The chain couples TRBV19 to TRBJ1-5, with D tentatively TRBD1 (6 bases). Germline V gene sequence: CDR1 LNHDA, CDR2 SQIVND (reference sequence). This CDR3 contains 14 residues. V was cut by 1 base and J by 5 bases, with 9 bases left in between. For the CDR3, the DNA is TGTGCCAGTAGTATAGGACGGGGGCATCAGCCCCAGCATTTT. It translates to CASSIGRGHQPQHF.

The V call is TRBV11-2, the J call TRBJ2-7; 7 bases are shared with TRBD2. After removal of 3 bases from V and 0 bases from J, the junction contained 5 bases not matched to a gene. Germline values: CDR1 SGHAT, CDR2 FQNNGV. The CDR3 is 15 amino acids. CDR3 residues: CASSFLLASSYEQYF. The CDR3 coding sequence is TGTGCCAGCAGCTTTCTACTAGCGTCCTCCTACGAGCAGTACTTC.

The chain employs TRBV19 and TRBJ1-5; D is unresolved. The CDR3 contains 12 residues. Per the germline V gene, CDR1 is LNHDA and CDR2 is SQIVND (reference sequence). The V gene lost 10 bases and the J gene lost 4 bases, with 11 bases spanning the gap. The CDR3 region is CATGHSNQPQHF. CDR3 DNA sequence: TGTGCCACGGGCCATAGTAATCAGCCCCAGCATTTT.

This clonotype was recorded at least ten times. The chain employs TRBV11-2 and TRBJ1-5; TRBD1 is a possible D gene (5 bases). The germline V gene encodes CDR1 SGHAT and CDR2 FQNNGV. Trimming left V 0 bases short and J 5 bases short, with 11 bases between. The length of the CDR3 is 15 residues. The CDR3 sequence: CASSLDGEGYQPQHF. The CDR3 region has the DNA TGTGCCAGCAGCTTAGACGGGGAGGGGTATCAGCCCCAGCATTTT.

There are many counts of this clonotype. The CDR3 region has the DNA TGTGCCAGCAGTTTATTGGAGACCGGGGAGCTGTTTTTT. Its protein product is CASSLLETGELFF. This chain connects TRBV28 to TRBJ2-2; D remains unclear. Germline-derived CDR1 and CDR2 are MDHEN and SYDVKM. V was trimmed by 1 base and J by 5 bases, leaving 5 bases between them. The CDR3 length is 13 residues.

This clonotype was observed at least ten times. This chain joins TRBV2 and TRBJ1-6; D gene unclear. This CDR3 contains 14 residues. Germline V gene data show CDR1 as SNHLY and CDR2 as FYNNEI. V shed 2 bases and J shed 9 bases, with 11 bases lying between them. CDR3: CASSEWAVGSPLHF. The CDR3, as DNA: TGTGCCAGCAGTGAATGGGCAGTTGGTTCACCCCTCCACTTT.

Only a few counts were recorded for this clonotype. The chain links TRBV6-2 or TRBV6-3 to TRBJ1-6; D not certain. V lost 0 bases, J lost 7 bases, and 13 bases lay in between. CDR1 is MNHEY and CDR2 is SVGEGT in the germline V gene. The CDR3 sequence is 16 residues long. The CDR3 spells CASSYSSGLENSPLHF. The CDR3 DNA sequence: TGTGCCAGCAGTTACTCTTCTGGTCTCGAAAATTCACCCCTCCACTTT.

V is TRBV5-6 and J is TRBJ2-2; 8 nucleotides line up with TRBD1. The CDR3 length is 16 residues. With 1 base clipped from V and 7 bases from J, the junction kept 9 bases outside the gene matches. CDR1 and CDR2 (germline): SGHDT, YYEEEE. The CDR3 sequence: CASSLLQGARGGELFF. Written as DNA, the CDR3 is TGTGCCAGCAGCTTGCTCCAGGGGGCGCGTGGCGGGGAGCTGTTTTTT.

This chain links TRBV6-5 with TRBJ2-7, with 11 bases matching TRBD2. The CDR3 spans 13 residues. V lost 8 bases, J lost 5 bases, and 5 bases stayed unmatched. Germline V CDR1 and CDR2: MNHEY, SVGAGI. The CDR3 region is CASATSGSNEQYF. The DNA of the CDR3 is TGTGCCAGCGCTACTAGCGGGAGTAACGAGCAGTACTTC.

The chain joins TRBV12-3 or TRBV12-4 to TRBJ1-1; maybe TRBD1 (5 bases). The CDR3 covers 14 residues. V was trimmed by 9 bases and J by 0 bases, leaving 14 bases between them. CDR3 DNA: TGTGCCAGTAGTAACCAAGGGGTGAACACTGAAGCTTTCTTT. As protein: CASSNQGVNTEAFF.

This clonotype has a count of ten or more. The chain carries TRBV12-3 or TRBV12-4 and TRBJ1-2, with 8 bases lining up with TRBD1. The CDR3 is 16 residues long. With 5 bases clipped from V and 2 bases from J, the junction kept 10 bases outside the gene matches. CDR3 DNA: TGTGCCAGCAGTCAAAACGACAGGGGAGTCAACTATGGCTACACCTTC. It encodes CASSQNDRGVNYGYTF.

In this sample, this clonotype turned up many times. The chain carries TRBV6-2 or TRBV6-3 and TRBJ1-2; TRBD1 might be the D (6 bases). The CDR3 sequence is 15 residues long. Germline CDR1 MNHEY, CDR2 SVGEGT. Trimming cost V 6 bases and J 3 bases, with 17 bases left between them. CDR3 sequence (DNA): TGTGCCAGCAGCTCTAGAGGACAGCGTTACTATGGCTACACCTTC. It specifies CASSSRGQRYYGYTF.

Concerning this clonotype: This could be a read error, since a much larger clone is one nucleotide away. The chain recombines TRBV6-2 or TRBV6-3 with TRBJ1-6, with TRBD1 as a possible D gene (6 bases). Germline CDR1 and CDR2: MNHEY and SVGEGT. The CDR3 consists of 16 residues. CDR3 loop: CASKPKGGGENSPPHF. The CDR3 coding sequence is TGTGCCAGCAAACCTAAAGGGGGAGGGGAGAATTCACCCCCCCACTTT.

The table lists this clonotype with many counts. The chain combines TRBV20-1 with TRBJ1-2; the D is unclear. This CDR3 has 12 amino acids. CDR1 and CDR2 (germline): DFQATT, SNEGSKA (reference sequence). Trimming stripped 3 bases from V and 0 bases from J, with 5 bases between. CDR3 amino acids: CSASGTNYGYTF. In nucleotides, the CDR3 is TGCAGTGCTAGCGGAACTAACTATGGCTACACCTTC.

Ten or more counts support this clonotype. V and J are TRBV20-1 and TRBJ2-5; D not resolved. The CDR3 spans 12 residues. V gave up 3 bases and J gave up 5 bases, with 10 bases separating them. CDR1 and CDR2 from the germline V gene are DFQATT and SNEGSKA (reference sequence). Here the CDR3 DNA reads TGCAGTGCTAGGGGGTTTGCGGAGACCCAGTACTTC. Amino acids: CSARGFAETQYF.

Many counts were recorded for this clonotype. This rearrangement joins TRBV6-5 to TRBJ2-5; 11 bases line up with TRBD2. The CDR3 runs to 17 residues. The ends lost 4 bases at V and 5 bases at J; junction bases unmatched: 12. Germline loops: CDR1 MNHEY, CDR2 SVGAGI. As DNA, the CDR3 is TGTGCCAGCAGTTCCCGTGGTAGCGGGGGGGCCCGGGAGACCCAGTACTTC. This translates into CASSSRGSGGARETQYF.

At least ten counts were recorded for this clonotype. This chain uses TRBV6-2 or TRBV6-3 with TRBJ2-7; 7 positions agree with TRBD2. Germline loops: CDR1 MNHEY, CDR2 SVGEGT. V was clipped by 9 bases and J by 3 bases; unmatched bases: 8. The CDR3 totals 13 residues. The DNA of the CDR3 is TGTGCCAGATTCGGGACTACTAACTACGAGCAGTACTTC. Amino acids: CARFGTTNYEQYF.

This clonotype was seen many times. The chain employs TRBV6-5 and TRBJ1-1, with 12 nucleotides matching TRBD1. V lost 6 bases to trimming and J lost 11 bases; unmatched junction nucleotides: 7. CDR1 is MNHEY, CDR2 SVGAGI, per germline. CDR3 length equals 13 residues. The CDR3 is CASRGTGGRGAFF. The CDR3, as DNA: TGTGCCAGCAGGGGGACAGGGGGCAGGGGGGCTTTCTTT.

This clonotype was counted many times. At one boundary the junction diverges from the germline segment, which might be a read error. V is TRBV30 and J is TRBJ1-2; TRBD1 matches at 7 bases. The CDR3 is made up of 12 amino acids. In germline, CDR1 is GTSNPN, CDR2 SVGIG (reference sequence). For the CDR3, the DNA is TGTGCCTGGAGCCCTATAGCCGGGACAGTACACTTC. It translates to CAWSPIAGTVHF.

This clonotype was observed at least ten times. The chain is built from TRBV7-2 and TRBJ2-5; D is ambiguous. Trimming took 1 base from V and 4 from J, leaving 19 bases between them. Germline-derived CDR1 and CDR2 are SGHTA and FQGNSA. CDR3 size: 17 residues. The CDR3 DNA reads TGTGCCAGCAGCTTAGGAGTTTTAGATTTTAGGTCAGAGACCCAGTACTTC. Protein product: CASSLGVLDFRSETQYF. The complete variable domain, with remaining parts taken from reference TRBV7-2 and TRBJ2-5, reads GAGVSQSPSNKVTEKGKDVELRCDPISGHTALYWYRQSLGQGLEFLIYFQGNSAPDKSGLPSDRFSAERTGGSVSTLTIQRTQQEDSAVYLCASSLGVLDFRSETQYFGPGTRLLVL.

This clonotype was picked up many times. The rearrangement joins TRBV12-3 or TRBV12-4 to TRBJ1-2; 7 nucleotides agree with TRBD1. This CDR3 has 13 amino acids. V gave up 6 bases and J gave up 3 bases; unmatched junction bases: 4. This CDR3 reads CASRTQGYYGYTF. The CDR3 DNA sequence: TGTGCCAGCAGGACACAGGGGTACTATGGCTACACCTTC.

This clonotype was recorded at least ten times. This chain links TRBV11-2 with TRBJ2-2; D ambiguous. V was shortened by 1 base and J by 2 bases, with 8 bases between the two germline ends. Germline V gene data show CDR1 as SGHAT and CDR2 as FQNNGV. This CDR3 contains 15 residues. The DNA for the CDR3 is TGTGCCAGCAGCTTAGGGGAATCTAACACCGGGGAGCTGTTTTTT. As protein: CASSLGESNTGELFF.

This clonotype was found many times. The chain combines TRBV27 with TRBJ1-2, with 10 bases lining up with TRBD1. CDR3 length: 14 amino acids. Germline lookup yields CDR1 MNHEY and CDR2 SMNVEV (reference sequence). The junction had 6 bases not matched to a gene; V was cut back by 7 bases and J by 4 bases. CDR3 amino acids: CASKRQGASYGYTF. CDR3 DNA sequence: TGTGCCAGCAAACGACAGGGGGCGAGCTATGGCTACACCTTC.

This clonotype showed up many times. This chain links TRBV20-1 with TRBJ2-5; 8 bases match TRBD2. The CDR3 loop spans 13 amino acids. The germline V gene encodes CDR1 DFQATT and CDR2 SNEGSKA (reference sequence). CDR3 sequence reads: CSALSGVGETQYF. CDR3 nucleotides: TGCAGCGCCCTTAGCGGGGTTGGAGAGACCCAGTACTTC.